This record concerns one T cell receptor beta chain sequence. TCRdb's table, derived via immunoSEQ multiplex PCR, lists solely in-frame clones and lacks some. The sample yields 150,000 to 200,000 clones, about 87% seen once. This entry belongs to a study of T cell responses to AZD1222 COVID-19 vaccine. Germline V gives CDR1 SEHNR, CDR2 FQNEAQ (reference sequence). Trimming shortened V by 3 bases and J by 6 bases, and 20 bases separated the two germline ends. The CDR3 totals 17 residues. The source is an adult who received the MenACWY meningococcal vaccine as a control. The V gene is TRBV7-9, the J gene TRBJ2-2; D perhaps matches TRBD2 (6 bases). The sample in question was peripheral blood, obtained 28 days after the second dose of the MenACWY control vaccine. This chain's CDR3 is CASSFRLGTRGSGELFF. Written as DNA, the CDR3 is TGTGCCAGCAGCTTCCGCCTGGGGACCCGGGGGTCCGGGGAGCTGTTTTTT.